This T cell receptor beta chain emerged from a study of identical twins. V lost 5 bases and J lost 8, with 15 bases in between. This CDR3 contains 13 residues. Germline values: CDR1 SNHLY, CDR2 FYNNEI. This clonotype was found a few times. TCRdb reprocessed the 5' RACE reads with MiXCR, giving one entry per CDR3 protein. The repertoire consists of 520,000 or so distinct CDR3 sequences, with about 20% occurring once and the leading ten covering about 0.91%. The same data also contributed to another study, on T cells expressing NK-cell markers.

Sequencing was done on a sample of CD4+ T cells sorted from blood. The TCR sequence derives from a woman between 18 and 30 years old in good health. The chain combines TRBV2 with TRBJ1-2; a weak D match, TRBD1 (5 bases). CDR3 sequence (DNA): TGTGCCAGCAGTATGACAGTCCTTAGCGGCTACACCTTC. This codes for CASSMTVLSGYTF.